These T cell receptor beta chains were read from a single sample in a study of vaccination effects on CD4 cells after COVID-19. Antigens for these TCRs are unknown. Assay used: immunoSEQ multiplex PCR; TCRdb lists only in-frame clones, some missing. This sample has 37,000 or so clones, with about 69% found just once. Sequences were derived from CD4+ T cells from PBMCs cultured with HCoV-OC43 spike peptides, sampled before COVID-19 vaccination. Source of these receptors: a human donor who received a COVID-19 vaccine. CDR3s include the opening cysteine and the closing phenylalanine or tryptophan. A D gene is named only where the DNA matches it firmly. Where a row states a size, it is once, few, many or the class of an expanded clone; other rows omit it.

>13|.|TRBV5-4|.
CASSSEANYGYTF
>14|.|TRBV5-1|.
CASSDTGGGAAEHF
>13|.|TRBV6-5|.
CASSYLASDWQYF
>13|.|TRBV18|.
CASSPDTNQPQHF
>13|.|TRBV7-9|.
CASSQWTKLEQFF
>12|.|TRBV10-3|.
CAIRDTDTEAFF
>14|few|TRBV18|.
CASSPFDGNQPQHF
>15|.|TRBV29-1|.
CSVSTGDSLTDTQYF
>14|.|TRBV6-1|.
CASSESPHGEEAFF
>14|.|TRBV7-9|.
CASSLQRRVYEQYF
>14|.|TRBV10-3|.
CAISESGSSYEQYF
>15|few|TRBV5-1|.
CASSPGLISYNEQFF
>16|.|TRBV5-1|.
CASSLAGTDSGNTIYF
>15|.|TRBV6-5|TRBD2
CASSYPTSGTGEQFF
>12|.|TRBV5-1|.
CASSLVDQPQHF
>15|.|TRBV5-1|.
CASSPLAGTNYEQYF
>13|.|TRBV5-4|.
CASSLRGGNTIYF
>13|.|TRBV12-3/TRBV12-4|.
CASSFNRGYEQYF
>16|.|TRBV4-2|.
CASSQDQGSGANVLTF
>19|.|TRBV5-1|TRBD2
CASSLVAGLAGGTARELFF
>22|.|TRBV5-1|TRBD2
CASSSGFSRGSGRNNSYNEQFF
>17|.|TRBV9|TRBD2
CASSAPVGLAGGETQYF
>16|once|TRBV4-1|.
CASSQDGQRAARGYTF
>14|.|TRBV27|TRBD1
CASRDRPSSYEQYF
>12|.|TRBV12-3/TRBV12-4|.
CASSDSNSPLHF
>15|.|TRBV29-1|.
CSVGGVGGFNEKLFF
>14|.|TRBV7-8|TRBD1
CASSVGDSGNEQFF
>11|.|TRBV2|.
CASIRDYGYTF